This T cell receptor beta chain was recorded in a study of cytomegalovirus exposure and HLA in healthy donors. Study-level results: Rare TCR sequences predominated, though certain public TCRs were found in many donors. Versus the approximately 670-donor mean, an Asian-associated ancestry cluster reportedly showed fewer N-insertions in a later analysis.

This CDR3 contains 14 residues. Germline V lookup: CDR1 SGHRS, CDR2 YFSETQ. The V gene lost 3 bases and the J gene lost 5 bases, with 15 bases spanning the gap. 13 Jbeta primers and 60 Vbeta primers were used for the PCR. Data came from immunoSEQ multiplex PCR; TCRdb stores just in-frame clones and leaves some out. The repertoire holds around 150,000 clones, with around 80% as singletons. The sample holds a few counts of this clone. Its specificity is not known. The sequencing sample was made of PBMCs. This receptor was obtained from a male donor in good health and CMV-seronegative. The V and J genes are TRBV5-1 and TRBJ2-7; possible D gene TRBD2, 7 bases. The DNA of the CDR3 is TGCGCCAGCAGCTCTAGCGGAGGGGGAGACGAGCAGTACTTC. It translates to CASSSSGGGDEQYF.